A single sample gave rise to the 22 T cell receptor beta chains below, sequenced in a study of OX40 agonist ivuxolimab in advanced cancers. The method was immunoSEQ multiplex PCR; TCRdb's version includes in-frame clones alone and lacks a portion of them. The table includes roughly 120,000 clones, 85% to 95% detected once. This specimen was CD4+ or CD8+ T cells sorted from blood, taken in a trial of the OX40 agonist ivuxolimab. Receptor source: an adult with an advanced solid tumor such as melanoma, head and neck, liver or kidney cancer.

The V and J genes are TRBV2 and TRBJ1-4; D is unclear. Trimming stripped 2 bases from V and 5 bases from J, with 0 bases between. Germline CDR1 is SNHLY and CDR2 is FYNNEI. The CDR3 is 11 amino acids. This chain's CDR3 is CASSENEKLFF. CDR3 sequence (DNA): TGTGCCAGCAGTGAAAATGAAAAACTGTTTTTT.

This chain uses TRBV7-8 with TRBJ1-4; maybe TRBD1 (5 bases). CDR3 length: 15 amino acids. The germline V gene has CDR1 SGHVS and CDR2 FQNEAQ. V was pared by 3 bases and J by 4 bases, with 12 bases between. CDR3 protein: CASSLGVSLNEKLFF. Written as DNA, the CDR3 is TGTGCCAGCAGCTTGGGGGTGTCCCTTAATGAAAAACTGTTTTTT.

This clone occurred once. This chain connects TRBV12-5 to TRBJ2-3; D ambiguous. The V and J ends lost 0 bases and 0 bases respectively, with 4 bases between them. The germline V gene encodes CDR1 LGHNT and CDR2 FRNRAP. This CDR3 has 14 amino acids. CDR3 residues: CASGLVPSTDTQYF. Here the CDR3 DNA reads TGTGCTAGTGGTTTGGTTCCTAGCACAGATACGCAGTATTTT. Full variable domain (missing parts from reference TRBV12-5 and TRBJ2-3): DARVTQTPRHKVTEMGQEVTMRCQPILGHNTVFWYRQTMMQGLELLAYFRNRAPLDDSGMPKDRFSAEMPDATLATLKIQPSEPRDSAVYFCASGLVPSTDTQYFGPGTRLTVL.

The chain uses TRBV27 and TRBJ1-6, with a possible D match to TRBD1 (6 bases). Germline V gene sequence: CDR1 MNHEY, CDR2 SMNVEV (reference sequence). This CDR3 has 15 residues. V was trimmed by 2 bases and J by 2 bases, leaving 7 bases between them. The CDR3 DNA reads TGTGCCAGCAGTTTAAGGGGGGCCTATAATTCACCCCTCCACTTT. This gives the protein CASSLRGAYNSPLHF.

CDR3 bases: TGTGCCAGCAGTCGGGGTGGGGGGGCGGCCTACGAGCAGTACTTC. This sequence encodes CASSRGGGAAYEQYF. This rearrangement joins TRBV6-5 to TRBJ2-7; perhaps TRBD2 as D (7 bases). Germline CDR1 and CDR2: MNHEY and SVGAGI. V gave up 5 bases and J gave up 2 bases, with 16 bases separating them. The CDR3 loop spans 15 amino acids.

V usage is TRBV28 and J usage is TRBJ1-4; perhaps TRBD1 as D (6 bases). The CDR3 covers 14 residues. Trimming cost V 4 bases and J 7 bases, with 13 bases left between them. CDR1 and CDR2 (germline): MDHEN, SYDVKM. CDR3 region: CASSSGAGGEKLFF. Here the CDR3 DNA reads TGTGCCAGCAGTTCAGGGGCTGGGGGTGAAAAACTGTTTTTT.

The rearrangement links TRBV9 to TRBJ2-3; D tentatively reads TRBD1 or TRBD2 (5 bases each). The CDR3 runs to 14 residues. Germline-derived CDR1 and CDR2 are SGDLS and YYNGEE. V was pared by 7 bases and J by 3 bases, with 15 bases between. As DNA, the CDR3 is TGTGCCAGCTCCCCTATGGGGGATACAGATACGCAGTATTTT. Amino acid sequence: CASSPMGDTDTQYF.

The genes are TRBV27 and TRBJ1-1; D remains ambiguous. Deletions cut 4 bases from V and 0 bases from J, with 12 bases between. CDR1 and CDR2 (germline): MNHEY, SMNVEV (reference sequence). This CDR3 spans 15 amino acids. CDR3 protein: CASSSHRDLNTEAFF. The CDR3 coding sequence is TGTGCCAGCAGTTCCCATAGAGACCTGAACACTGAAGCTTTCTTT.

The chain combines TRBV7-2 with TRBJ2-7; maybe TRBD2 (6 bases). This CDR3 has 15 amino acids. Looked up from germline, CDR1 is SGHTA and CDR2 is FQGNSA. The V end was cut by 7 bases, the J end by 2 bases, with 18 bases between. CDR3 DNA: TGTGCCAGCATCCTGATAGGGACTCAACCCTACGAGCAGTACTTC. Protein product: CASILIGTQPYEQYF.

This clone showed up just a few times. CDR3 nucleotides: TGTGCCAGCAGGCCAATGGACGAGACAGGGGGAAATGAGCAGTTCTTC. It encodes CASRPMDETGGNEQFF. The chain has TRBV7-9 and TRBJ2-1; 9 nucleotides line up with TRBD1. V shed 6 bases and J 7 bases; nucleotides not matched to a gene: 13. The CDR3 sequence is 16 residues long. Germline assignment: CDR1 SEHNR and CDR2 FQNEAQ (reference sequence).

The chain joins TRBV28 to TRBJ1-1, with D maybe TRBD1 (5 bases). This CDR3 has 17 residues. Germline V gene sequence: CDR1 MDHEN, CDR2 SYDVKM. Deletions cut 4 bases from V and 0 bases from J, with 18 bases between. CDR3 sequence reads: CASSSPGLQPMNTEAFF. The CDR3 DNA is TGTGCCAGCAGTTCACCGGGGCTCCAACCTATGAACACTGAAGCTTTCTTT. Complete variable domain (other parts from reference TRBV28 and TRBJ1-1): DVKVTQSSRYLVKRTGEKVFLECVQDMDHENMFWYRQDPGLGLRLIYFSYDVKMKEKGDIPEGYSVSREKKERFSLILESASTNQTSMYLCASSSPGLQPMNTEAFFGQGTRLTVV.

CDR3 sequence reads: CASSLVTGKETQYF. The CDR3, as DNA: TGTGCCAGCAGCCTCGTGACCGGAAAAGAGACCCAGTACTTC. The V gene is TRBV7-2, the J gene TRBJ2-5; D uncertain. The CDR3 loop spans 14 amino acids. The germline gives CDR1 SGHTA, CDR2 FQGNSA. The V and J ends lost 5 bases and 3 bases respectively, with 13 bases between them.

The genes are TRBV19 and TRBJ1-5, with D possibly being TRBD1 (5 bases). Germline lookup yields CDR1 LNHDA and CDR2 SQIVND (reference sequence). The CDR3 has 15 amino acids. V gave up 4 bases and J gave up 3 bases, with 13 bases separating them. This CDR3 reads CASSKRQHLNQPQHF. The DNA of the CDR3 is TGTGCCAGTAGTAAGAGACAGCACCTCAATCAGCCCCAGCATTTT.

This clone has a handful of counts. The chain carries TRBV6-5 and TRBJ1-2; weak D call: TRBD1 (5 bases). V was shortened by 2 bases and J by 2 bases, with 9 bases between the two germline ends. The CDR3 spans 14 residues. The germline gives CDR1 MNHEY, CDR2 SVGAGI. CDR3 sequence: CASSYTGRNYGYTF. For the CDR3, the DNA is TGTGCCAGCAGTTACACAGGCCGAAACTATGGCTACACCTTC.

The CDR3 is CASSPREGSYEQYF. The DNA of the CDR3 is TGTGCCAGCTCCCCGCGGGAGGGCTCCTACGAGCAGTACTTC. The chain combines TRBV18 with TRBJ2-7, with TRBD2 identical over 9 bases. The junction had 3 bases not matched to a gene; V was cut back by 6 bases and J by 0 bases. The CDR3 is 14 amino acids. Germline-derived CDR1 and CDR2 are KGHSH and LQKENI. Filled out from reference TRBV18 and TRBJ2-7, the complete variable domain reads NAGVMQNPRHLVRRRGQEARLRCSPMKGHSHVYWYRQLPEEGLKFMVYLQKENIIDESGMPKERFSAEFPKEGPSILRIQQVVRGDSAAYFCASSPREGSYEQYFGPGTRLTVT.

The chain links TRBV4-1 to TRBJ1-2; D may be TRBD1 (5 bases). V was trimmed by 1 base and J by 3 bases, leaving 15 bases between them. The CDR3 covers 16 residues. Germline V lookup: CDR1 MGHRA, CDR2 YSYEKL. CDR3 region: CASSQVYIQVHYGYTF. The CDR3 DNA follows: TGCGCCAGCAGCCAAGTTTATATACAGGTCCACTATGGCTACACCTTC.

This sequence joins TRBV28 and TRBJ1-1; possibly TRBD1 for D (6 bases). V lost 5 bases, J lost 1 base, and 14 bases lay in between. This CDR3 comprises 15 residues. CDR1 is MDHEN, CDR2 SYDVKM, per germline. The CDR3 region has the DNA TGTGCCAGCAGTCACCGGCCCAGGGGGAACACTGAAGCTTTCTTT. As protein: CASSHRPRGNTEAFF.

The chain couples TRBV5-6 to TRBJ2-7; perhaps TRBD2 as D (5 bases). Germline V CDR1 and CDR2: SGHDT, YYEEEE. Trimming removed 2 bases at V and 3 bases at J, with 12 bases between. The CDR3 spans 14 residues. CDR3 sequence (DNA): TGTGCCAGCAGCTTCGGAGGTGAAGACTACGAGCAGTACTTC. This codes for CASSFGGEDYEQYF.

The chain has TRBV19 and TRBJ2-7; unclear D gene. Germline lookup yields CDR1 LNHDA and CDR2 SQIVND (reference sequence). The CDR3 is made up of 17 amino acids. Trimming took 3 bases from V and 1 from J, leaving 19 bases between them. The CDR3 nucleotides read TGTGCCAGTAGTATTAGCCCTTCGTCGACACGTTCCTACGAGCAGTACTTC. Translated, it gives CASSISPSSTRSYEQYF.

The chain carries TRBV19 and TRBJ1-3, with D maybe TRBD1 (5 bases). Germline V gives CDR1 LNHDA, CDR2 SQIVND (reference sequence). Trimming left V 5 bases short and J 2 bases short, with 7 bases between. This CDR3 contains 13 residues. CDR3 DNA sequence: TGTGCCAGTAGTTTGGACACTGGAAACACCATATATTTT. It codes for CASSLDTGNTIYF.

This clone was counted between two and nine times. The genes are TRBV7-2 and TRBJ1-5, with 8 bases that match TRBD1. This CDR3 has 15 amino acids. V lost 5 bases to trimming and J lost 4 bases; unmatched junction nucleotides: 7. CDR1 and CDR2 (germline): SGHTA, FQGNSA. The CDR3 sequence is CASSTRTGQNQPQHF. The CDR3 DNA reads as TGTGCCAGCAGCACCCGGACAGGGCAAAATCAGCCCCAGCATTTT.

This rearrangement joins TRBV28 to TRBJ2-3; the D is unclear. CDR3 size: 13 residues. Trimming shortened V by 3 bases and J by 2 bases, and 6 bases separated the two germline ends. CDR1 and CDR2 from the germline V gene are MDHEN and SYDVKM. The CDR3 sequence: CASSFRPTDTQYF. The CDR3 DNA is TGTGCCAGCAGTTTCCGACCCACAGATACGCAGTATTTT.